The clone carrying this T cell receptor beta chain was seen at least ten times. The sample comes from a study of T-cell memory formation after mild COVID-19. Germline loops: CDR1 SEHNR, CDR2 FQNEAQ (reference sequence). The CDR3 extends over 14 amino acids. Trimming took 5 bases from V and 6 from J; bases not matched to a gene: 4. One entry per CDR3 protein results from TCRdb running MiXCR on the 5' RACE reads. The sample has just under 150,000 distinct CDR3 sequences, around 5.8% seen once. Sequencing was performed on PBMCs or a T cell subset sorted from them (not recorded which). The V call is TRBV7-9, the J call TRBJ2-2, with 9 positions matching TRBD2. The clonotype comes from an adult woman who had mild COVID-19 (a few samples of this study predate the infection). Cell type and time point are not known. In DNA, the CDR3 is TGTGCCAGCAGCGGGTTAGCGGGAGCCGGGGAGCTGTTTTTT. This encodes CASSGLAGAGELFF.